This T cell receptor beta chain was sequenced during a study of cytomegalovirus exposure and HLA in healthy donors. About this clone itself: Its antigen is not known.

Study findings and constraints: The finding came from a later analysis; first-cohort TCR clusters tended to co-occur in the roughly 120 validation repertoires. Using the classifier, cytomegalovirus status was reportedly diagnosed with high specificity and sensitivity.

Data came from immunoSEQ multiplex PCR; TCRdb stores just in-frame clones and leaves some out. The table lists about 64,000 clones, approximately 90% of them singletons. CDR3 length: 13 amino acids. Trimming removed 2 bases from V and 8 bases from J; junction bases left unmatched: 5. CDR1 is MNHEY, CDR2 SMNVEV, per germline (reference sequence). Sequencing input: PBMCs. The sequence was obtained from a woman under 30 in good health and CMV-seronegative. The chain has TRBV27 and TRBJ1-2, with TRBD1 identical over 7 bases. CDR3 nucleotides: TGTGCCAGCAGTTTAGAGGGGGCGGGGGGCTACACCTTC. Protein sequence: CASSLEGAGGYTF.